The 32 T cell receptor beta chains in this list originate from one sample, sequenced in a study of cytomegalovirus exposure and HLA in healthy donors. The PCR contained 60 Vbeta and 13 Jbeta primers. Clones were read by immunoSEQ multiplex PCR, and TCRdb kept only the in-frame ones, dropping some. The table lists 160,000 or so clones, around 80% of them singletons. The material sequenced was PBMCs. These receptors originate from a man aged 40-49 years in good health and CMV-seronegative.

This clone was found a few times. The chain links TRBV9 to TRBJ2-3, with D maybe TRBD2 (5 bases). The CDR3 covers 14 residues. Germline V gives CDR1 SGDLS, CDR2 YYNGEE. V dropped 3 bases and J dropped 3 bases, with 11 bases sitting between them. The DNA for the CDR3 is TGTGCCAGCAGCGCCTCGACTATGACAGATACGCAGTATTTT. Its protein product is CASSASTMTDTQYF. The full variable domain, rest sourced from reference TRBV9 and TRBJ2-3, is DSGVTQTPKHLITATGQRVTLRCSPRSGDLSVYWYQQSLDQGLQFLIQYYNGEERAKGNILERFSAQQFPDLHSELNLSSLELGDSALYFCASSASTMTDTQYFGPGTRLTVL.

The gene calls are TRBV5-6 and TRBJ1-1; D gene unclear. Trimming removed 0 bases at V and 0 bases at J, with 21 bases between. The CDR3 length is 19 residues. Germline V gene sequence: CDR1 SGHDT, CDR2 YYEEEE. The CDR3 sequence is CASSLGRPRISTMNTEAFF. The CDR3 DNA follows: TGTGCCAGCAGCTTGGGTAGGCCGAGGATATCGACCATGAACACTGAAGCTTTCTTT.

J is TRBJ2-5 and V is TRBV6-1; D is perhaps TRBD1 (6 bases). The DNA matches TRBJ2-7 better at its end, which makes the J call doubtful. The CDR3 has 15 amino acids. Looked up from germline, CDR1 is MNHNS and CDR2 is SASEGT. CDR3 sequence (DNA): TGTGCCAGCAGTGAAGCAGTGGACAGACCCTACGAGCAGTACTTC. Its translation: CASSEAVDRPYEQYF.

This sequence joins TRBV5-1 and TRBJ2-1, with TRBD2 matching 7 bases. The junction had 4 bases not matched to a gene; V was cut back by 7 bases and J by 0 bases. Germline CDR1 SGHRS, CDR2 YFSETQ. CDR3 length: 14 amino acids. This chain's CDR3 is CASWSGNSYNEQFF. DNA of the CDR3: TGCGCCAGCTGGAGCGGGAACTCCTACAATGAGCAGTTCTTC.

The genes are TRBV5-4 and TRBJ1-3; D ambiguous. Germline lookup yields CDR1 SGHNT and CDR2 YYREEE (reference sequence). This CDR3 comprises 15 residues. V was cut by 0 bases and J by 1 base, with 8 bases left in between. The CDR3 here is CASSLGGRSGNTIYF. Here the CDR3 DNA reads TGTGCCAGCAGCTTGGGTGGCAGGTCTGGAAACACCATATATTTT.

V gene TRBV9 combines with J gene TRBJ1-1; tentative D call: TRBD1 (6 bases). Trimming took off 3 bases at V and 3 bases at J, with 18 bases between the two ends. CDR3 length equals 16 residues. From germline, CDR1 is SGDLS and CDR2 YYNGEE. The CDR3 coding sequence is TGTGCCAGCAGCGGGGGGGGGACACGGCTTCACACTGAAGCTTTCTTT. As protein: CASSGGGTRLHTEAFF.

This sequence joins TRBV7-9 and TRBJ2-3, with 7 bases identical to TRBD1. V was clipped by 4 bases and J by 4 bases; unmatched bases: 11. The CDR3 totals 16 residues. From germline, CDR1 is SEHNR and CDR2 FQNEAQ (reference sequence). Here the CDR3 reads CASSSRTGWPADTQYF. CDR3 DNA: TGTGCCAGCAGCTCCAGGACAGGCTGGCCAGCAGATACGCAGTATTTT.

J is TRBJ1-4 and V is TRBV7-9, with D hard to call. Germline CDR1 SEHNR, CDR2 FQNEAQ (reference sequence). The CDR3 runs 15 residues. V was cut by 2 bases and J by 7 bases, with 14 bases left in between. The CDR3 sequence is CASSLTRGGGEKLFF. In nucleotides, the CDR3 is TGTGCCAGCAGCTTAACCCGGGGTGGCGGTGAAAAACTGTTTTTT. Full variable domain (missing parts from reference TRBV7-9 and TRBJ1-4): DTGVSQNPRHKITKRGQNVTFRCDPISEHNRLYWYRQTLGQGPEFLTYFQNEAQLEKSRLLSDRFSAERPKGSFSTLEIQRTEQGDSAMYLCASSLTRGGGEKLFFGSGTQLSVL.

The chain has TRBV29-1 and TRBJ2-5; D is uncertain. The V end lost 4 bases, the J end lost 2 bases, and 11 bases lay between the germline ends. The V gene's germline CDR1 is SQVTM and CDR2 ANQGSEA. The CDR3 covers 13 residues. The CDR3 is CSVVAASQETQYF. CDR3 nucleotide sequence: TGCAGCGTTGTCGCGGCGTCACAAGAGACCCAGTACTTC.

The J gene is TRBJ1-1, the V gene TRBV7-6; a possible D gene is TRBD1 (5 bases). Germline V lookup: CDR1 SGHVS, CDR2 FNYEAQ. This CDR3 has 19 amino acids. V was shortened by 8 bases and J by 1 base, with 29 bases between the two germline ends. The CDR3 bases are TGTGCCAGCGATACCATCGGCGGGGCTTGGGGTGGGGAGAACACTGAAGCTTTCTTT. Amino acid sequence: CASDTIGGAWGGENTEAFF.

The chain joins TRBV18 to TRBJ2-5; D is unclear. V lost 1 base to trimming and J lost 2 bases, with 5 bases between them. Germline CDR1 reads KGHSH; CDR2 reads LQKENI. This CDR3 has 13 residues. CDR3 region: CASSPQQQETQYF. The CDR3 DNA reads TGTGCCAGCTCACCACAACAGCAAGAGACCCAGTACTTC.

CDR3 nucleotide sequence: TGCGCCAGCAGATCGCGGGGGGTGGGCACAGATACGCAGTATTTT. Residues: CASRSRGVGTDTQYF. The rearrangement joins TRBV10-2 to TRBJ2-3, with 8 positions matching TRBD2. With V trimmed by 6 bases and J by 1 base, 6 bases remained unmatched. Germline CDR1 is WSHSY and CDR2 is SAAADI. This CDR3 is built from 15 residues.

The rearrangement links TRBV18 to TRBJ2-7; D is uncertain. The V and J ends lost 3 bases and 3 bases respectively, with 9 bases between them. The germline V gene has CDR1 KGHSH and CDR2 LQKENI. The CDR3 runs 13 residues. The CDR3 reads CASSPGSNYEQYF. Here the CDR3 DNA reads TGTGCCAGCTCACCGGGCTCCAACTACGAGCAGTACTTC.

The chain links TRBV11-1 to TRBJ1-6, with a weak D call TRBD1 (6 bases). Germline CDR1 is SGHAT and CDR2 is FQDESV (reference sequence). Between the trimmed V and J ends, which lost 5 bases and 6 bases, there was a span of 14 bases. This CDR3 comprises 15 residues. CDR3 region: CASSPSWTVNSPLHF. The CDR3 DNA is TGTGCCAGCAGCCCGTCCTGGACAGTTAATTCACCCCTCCACTTT.

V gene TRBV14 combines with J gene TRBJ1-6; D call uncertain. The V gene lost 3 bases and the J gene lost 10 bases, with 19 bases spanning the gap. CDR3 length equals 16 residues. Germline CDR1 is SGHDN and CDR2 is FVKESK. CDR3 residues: CASSHNHGEGGSPLHF. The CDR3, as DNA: TGTGCCAGCAGCCACAACCATGGGGAAGGAGGATCACCCCTCCACTTT.

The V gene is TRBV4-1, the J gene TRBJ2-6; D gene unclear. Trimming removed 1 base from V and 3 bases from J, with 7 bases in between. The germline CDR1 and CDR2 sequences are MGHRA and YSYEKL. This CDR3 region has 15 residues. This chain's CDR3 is CASSQAGGGANVLTF. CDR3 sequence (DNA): TGCGCCAGCAGCCAAGCAGGTGGTGGGGCCAACGTCCTGACTTTC.

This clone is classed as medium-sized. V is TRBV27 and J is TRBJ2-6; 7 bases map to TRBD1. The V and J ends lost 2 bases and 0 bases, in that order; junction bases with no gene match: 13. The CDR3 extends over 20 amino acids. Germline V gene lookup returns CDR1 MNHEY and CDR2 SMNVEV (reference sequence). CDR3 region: CASSLDRPGTVSSGANVLTF. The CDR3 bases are TGTGCCAGCAGTTTAGACCGCCCCGGGACAGTGAGCTCTGGGGCCAACGTCCTGACTTTC.

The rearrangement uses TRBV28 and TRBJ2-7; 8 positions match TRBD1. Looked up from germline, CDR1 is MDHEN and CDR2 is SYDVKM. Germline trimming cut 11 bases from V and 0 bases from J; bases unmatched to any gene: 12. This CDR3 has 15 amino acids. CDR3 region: CAASTGGTSSYEQYF. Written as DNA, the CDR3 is TGTGCCGCCTCTACAGGGGGAACCAGCTCCTACGAGCAGTACTTC.

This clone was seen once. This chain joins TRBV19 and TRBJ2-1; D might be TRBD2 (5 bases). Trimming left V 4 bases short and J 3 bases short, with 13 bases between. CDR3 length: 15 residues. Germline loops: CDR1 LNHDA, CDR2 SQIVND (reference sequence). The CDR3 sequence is CASSKVGKDYNEQFF. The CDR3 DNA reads TGTGCCAGTAGTAAGGTCGGGAAGGACTACAATGAGCAGTTCTTC.

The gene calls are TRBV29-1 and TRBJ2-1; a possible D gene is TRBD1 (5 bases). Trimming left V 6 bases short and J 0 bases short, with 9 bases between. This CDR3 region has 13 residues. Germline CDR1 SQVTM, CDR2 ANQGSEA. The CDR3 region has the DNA TGCAGCGTCGGACACGACTCCTACAATGAGCAGTTCTTC. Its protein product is CSVGHDSYNEQFF.

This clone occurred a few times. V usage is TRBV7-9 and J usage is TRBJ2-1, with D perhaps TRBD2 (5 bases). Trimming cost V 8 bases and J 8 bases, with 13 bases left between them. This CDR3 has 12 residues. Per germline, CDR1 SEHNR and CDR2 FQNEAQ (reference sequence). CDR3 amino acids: CASLGLRDEQFF. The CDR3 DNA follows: TGTGCCAGCTTGGGCCTGAGGGATGAGCAGTTCTTC. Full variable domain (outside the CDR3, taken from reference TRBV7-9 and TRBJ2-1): DTGVSQNPRHKITKRGQNVTFRCDPISEHNRLYWYRQTLGQGPEFLTYFQNEAQLEKSRLLSDRFSAERPKGSFSTLEIQRTEQGDSAMYLCASLGLRDEQFFGPGTRLTVL.

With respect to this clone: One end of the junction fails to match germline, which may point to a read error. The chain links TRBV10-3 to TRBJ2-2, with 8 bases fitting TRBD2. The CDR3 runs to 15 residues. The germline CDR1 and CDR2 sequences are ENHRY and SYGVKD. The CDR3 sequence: CAISVERGNTGGLFF. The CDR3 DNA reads TGTGCCATCAGTGTTGAGCGGGGGAACACCGGGGGGCTGTTTTTT.

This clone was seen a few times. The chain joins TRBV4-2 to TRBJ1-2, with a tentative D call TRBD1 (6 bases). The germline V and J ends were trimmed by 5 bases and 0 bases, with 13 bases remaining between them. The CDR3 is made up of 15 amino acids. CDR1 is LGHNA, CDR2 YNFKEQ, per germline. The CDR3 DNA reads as TGTGCCAGCAGCAGACAGGTAGAGACTAACTATGGCTACACCTTC. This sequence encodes CASSRQVETNYGYTF.

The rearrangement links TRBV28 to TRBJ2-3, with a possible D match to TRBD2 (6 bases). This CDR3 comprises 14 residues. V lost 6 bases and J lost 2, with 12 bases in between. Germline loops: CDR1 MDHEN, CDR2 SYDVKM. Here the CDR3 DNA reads TGTGCCAGCAGCAGGGACTCCTTCACAGATACGCAGTATTTT. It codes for CASSRDSFTDTQYF.

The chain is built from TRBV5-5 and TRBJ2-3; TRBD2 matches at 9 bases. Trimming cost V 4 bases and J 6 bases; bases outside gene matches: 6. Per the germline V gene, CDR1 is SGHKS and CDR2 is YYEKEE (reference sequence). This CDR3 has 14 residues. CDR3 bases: TGTGCCAGCAGCGTCGGACTAGCGTCGGATACGCAGTATTTT. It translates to CASSVGLASDTQYF.

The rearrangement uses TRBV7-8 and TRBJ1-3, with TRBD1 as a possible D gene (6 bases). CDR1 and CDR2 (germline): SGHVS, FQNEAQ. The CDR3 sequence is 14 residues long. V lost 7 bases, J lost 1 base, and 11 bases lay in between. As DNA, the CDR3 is TGTGCCAGCAACCGGGGGGCGTCTGGAAACACCATATATTTT. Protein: CASNRGASGNTIYF.

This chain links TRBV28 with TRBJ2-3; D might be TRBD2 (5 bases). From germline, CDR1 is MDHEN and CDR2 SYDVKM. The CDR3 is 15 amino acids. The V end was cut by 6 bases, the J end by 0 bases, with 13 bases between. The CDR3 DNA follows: TGTGCCAGCAGCGGACGGAGGACTAGCACAGATACGCAGTATTTT. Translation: CASSGRRTSTDTQYF.

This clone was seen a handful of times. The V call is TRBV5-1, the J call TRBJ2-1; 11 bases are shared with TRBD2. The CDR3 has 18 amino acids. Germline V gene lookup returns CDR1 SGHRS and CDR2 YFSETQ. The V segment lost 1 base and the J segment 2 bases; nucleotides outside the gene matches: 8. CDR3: CASSLYSGGDPAYNEQFF. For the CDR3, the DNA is TGCGCCAGCAGCTTGTATAGCGGGGGGGATCCAGCCTACAATGAGCAGTTCTTC.

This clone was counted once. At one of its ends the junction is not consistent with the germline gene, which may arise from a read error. CDR3 residues: CASSLAGGGPGELFF. CDR3 DNA sequence: TGTGCCAGCAGCTTGGCCGGAGGGGGCCCTGGGGAGCTGTTTTTT. This chain joins TRBV5-1 and TRBJ2-2; perhaps TRBD1 as D (7 bases). Germline values: CDR1 SGHRS, CDR2 YFSETQ. This CDR3 contains 15 residues.

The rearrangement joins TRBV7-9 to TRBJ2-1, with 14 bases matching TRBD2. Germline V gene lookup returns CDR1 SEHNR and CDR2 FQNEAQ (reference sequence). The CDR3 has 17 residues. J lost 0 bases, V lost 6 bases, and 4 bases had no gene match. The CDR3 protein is CASRRTSGGSSYNEQFF. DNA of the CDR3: TGTGCCAGCAGAAGGACTAGCGGGGGGTCCTCCTACAATGAGCAGTTCTTC.

The CDR3 loop is CASSLAGPDRRAGNTIYF. The CDR3 DNA sequence: TGTGCCAGCAGCTTAGCGGGCCCGGACAGGAGGGCTGGAAACACCATATATTTT. The V call is TRBV7-6, the J call TRBJ1-3, with 7 bases fitting TRBD1. The V gene end was trimmed by 0 bases and the J gene end by 2 bases; junction bases not matched to a gene: 10. This CDR3 comprises 18 residues. The V gene's germline CDR1 is SGHVS and CDR2 FNYEAQ.

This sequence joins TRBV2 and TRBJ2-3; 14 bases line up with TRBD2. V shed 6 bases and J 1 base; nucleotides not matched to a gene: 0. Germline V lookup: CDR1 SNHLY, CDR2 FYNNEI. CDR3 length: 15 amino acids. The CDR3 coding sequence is TGTGCCAGCAGGGGACTAGCGGGGGGCACAGATACGCAGTATTTT. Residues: CASRGLAGGTDTQYF. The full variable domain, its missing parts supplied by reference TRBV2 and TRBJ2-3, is EPEVTQTPSHQVTQMGQEVILRCVPISNHLYFYWYRQILGQKVEFLVSFYNNEISEKSEIFDDQFSVERPDGSNFTLKIRSTKLEDSAMYFCASRGLAGGTDTQYFGPGTRLTVL.